Listed here is a single T cell receptor (beta chain). Its antigen is undetermined. The CDR3 runs 17 residues. CDR1 is SGHRS, CDR2 YFSETQ, per germline. With V trimmed by 5 bases and J by 1 base, 4 bases remained unmatched. Researchers barred patients who had uncontrolled infection, other autoimmune disease, pregnancy or lactation. The sample originates from a study of T cells in Graves' hyperthyroidism and ophthalmopathy. Study-wide findings and caveats: Most thyroid clonotypes with frequency above 0.001 were detected in blood. Before onset, by a median of around six months, the model predicted ophthalmopathy.

RNA transcripts were the template for amplifying TCR beta CDR3 regions. A set of HTBI primers served as the primers for a first-round RT-PCR of the TCR CDR3. MiXCR, applied by TCRdb to the multiplex PCR reads, yields one record per CDR3 protein. The profile shows around 690,000 distinct CDR3 sequences, around 20% of them singletons. This receptor was identified in a young man with Graves' ophthalmopathy. Sequencing used blood. The rearrangement links TRBV5-1 to TRBJ2-6; 12 positions agree with TRBD2. The CDR3 loop is CASSRLAGESGANVLTF. The CDR3 nucleotides read TGCGCCAGCAGTCGACTAGCGGGAGAGTCTGGGGCCAACGTCCTGACTTTC.